Listed below are T cell receptor beta chains from one sample, sequenced in a study of blood T cell repertoires in COVID-19. Generated by immunoSEQ multiplex PCR, the TCRdb table keeps only in-frame clones and is missing some. The table shows approximately 200,000 clones, with 75% to 90% occurring only once. Sample: peripheral blood. These receptors were obtained from a man aged 70-80 years with active or convalescent COVID-19. Each CDR3 is given with its conserved first and last residue. The D gene is left open where the match is weak. The size of a clone is reported for some rows only, either as once, few or many, or as a class for expanded clones.

clone_size: -; j_call: TRBJ2-5; d_call: TRBD1; v_call: TRBV19; cdr3_nt: TGTGCCAGTAGTTTTTCCGGGACAGCGCCTCAAGAGACCCAGTACTTC; cdr3_aa: CASSFSGTAPQETQYF
clone_size: -; j_call: TRBJ1-2; d_call: -; v_call: TRBV2; cdr3_nt: TGTGCCAGCAGCGTCTATGGCTACACCTTC; cdr3_aa: CASSVYGYTF
clone_size: -; j_call: TRBJ1-5; d_call: -; v_call: TRBV11-3; cdr3_nt: TGTGCCAGCAGCTCTAACCGGGACACTCAAGGGGTAAATCAGCCCCAGCATTTT; cdr3_aa: CASSSNRDTQGVNQPQHF
clone_size: -; j_call: TRBJ1-2; d_call: TRBD1; v_call: TRBV18; cdr3_nt: TGTGCCAGCTCACCCGAGACAGGGTATAGTGGCTACACCTTC; cdr3_aa: CASSPETGYSGYTF
clone_size: -; j_call: TRBJ2-5; d_call: TRBD1; v_call: TRBV6-2/TRBV6-3; cdr3_nt: TGTGCCAGCAGTCCCCCCGGACAGGGACAAGAGACCCAGTACTTC; cdr3_aa: CASSPPGQGQETQYF
clone_size: once; j_call: TRBJ2-7; d_call: TRBD1; v_call: TRBV7-2; cdr3_nt: TGTGCCAGCAACGAGGCTACAGGGGCCTACGAGCAGTACTTC; cdr3_aa: CASNEATGAYEQYF
clone_size: -; j_call: TRBJ2-7; d_call: -; v_call: TRBV29-1; cdr3_nt: TGCAGCGCAGGAGACAGTGGGTACGAGCAGTACTTC; cdr3_aa: CSAGDSGYEQYF
clone_size: -; j_call: TRBJ1-5; d_call: -; v_call: TRBV19; cdr3_nt: TGTGCCAGTACCCCAGAAGGGGTAATCAATCAGCCCCAGCATTTT; cdr3_aa: CASTPEGVINQPQHF
clone_size: -; j_call: TRBJ2-7; d_call: -; v_call: TRBV6-1; cdr3_nt: TGTGCCAGCAGTGACGGCGACAGGCGCGGTTACGAGCAGTACTTC; cdr3_aa: CASSDGDRRGYEQYF
clone_size: -; j_call: TRBJ1-1; d_call: TRBD1; v_call: TRBV27; cdr3_nt: TGTGCCAGCAGTTCGCCCGGACAGGGAAGGACTGAAGCTTTCTTT; cdr3_aa: CASSSPGQGRTEAFF
clone_size: -; j_call: TRBJ2-3; d_call: -; v_call: TRBV27; cdr3_nt: TGTGCCAGCAGTTCTACCCGGAGGGGCGACACAGATACGCAGTATTTT; cdr3_aa: CASSSTRRGDTDTQYF
clone_size: -; j_call: TRBJ2-3; d_call: -; v_call: TRBV7-9; cdr3_nt: TGTGCCAGCAGCTTATTTCGGGCGGGTGGGGATACGCAGTATTTT; cdr3_aa: CASSLFRAGGDTQYF
clone_size: -; j_call: TRBJ1-2; d_call: -; v_call: TRBV7-9; cdr3_nt: TGTGCCAGCAGCCCTACCTATCAGGCCCTAATCACCTTC; cdr3_aa: CASSPTYQALITF
clone_size: -; j_call: TRBJ2-5; d_call: -; v_call: TRBV29-1; cdr3_nt: TGCAGCGTTGAGGTGCAGTTCCAAGAGACCCAGTACTTC; cdr3_aa: CSVEVQFQETQYF
clone_size: -; j_call: TRBJ2-7; d_call: TRBD1; v_call: TRBV23-1; cdr3_nt: TGCGCCAGCACCCGGGACAGGATCATGTGCGAGCAGTACTTC; cdr3_aa: CASTRDRIMCEQYF
clone_size: few; j_call: TRBJ2-5; d_call: TRBD2; v_call: TRBV7-2; cdr3_nt: TGTGCCAGCAGCTTAGTTTCCCGGGGGGGGGAGACCCAGTACTTC; cdr3_aa: CASSLVSRGGETQYF
clone_size: -; j_call: TRBJ2-5; d_call: -; v_call: TRBV28; cdr3_nt: TGTGCCAGCAGCGGAGGGACAGAAGAGACCCAGTACTTC; cdr3_aa: CASSGGTEETQYF
clone_size: -; j_call: TRBJ1-5; d_call: -; v_call: TRBV6-5; cdr3_nt: TGTGCCAGCACGTCTACAGGGCACAATCAGCCCCAGCATTTT; cdr3_aa: CASTSTGHNQPQHF
clone_size: -; j_call: TRBJ1-2; d_call: -; v_call: TRBV28; cdr3_nt: TGTGCCAGCAGTTTCTCGGCTAACTATGGCTACACCTTC; cdr3_aa: CASSFSANYGYTF
clone_size: -; j_call: TRBJ1-2; d_call: TRBD1; v_call: TRBV3-1/TRBV3-2; cdr3_nt: TGTGCCAGCAGCCAAGTGGGACAGATCTATGGCTACACCTTC; cdr3_aa: CASSQVGQIYGYTF
clone_size: once; j_call: TRBJ1-2; d_call: -; v_call: TRBV2; cdr3_nt: TGTGCCAGCAGTGGACAGTCCTATGGCTACACCTTC; cdr3_aa: CASSGQSYGYTF
clone_size: -; j_call: TRBJ2-2; d_call: TRBD2; v_call: TRBV7-9; cdr3_nt: TGTGCCAGCAGCTTGGACTTCGGACTAGCGCCCCGAGGCACCGGGGAGCTGTTTTTT; cdr3_aa: CASSLDFGLAPRGTGELFF
clone_size: -; j_call: TRBJ1-2; d_call: -; v_call: TRBV5-1; cdr3_nt: TGCGCCAGCAGCCCCGAGACAGCCTATAACTCTGGCTACACCTTC; cdr3_aa: CASSPETAYNSGYTF
clone_size: once; j_call: TRBJ2-7; d_call: TRBD2; v_call: TRBV7-9; cdr3_nt: TGTGCCAGCCGCCCGGGGGGGTACACCTACGAGCAGTACTTC; cdr3_aa: CASRPGGYTYEQYF